Below, 3 T cell receptor beta chains from the same sample are listed, as sequenced in a study of CD8 T cells in Susac syndrome. RNA in amounts of roughly 0.45 to 1 ug was reverse transcribed with random hexamers. Via MiXCR, TCRdb re-called the immunoSEQ multiplex PCR reads, giving one row per CDR3 protein. In the table there are 100,000 or so distinct CDR3 sequences, roughly 96% of which are singletons. The sample comprised CD8+ T cells from PBMCs. These receptors were taken from a human donor with Susac syndrome.

This clonotype was observed once. The chain links TRBV20-1 to TRBJ1-3; D unresolved. The germline V and J ends were trimmed by 4 bases and 0 bases, with 7 bases remaining between them. CDR3 length: 13 residues. CDR1 is DFQATT and CDR2 is SNEGSKA in the germline V gene (reference sequence). The CDR3 loop reads CSAIATSGNTIYF. CDR3 coding DNA: TGCAGTGCTATTGCCACCTCTGGAAACACCATATATTTT.

This clonotype was counted a single time. The V call is TRBV20-1, the J call TRBJ2-5, with TRBD1 identical over 7 bases. With 3 bases clipped from V and 2 bases from J, the junction kept 3 bases outside the gene matches. The CDR3 runs to 13 residues. CDR1 is DFQATT and CDR2 is SNEGSKA in the germline V gene (reference sequence). The CDR3 spells CSARPGQQETQYF. In DNA, the CDR3 is TGCAGTGCTAGGCCGGGACAGCAAGAGACCCAGTACTTC.

This chain connects TRBV21-1 to TRBJ2-7; the DNA was not used to check the table's D call, TRBD2. TRBV21-1 is listed as a pseudogene. This CDR3 has 13 residues. The CDR3 sequence: CASRREHSYEQYF. The CDR3 bases are TGTGCCAGCAGACGGGAGCACTCCTACGAGCAGTACTTC.